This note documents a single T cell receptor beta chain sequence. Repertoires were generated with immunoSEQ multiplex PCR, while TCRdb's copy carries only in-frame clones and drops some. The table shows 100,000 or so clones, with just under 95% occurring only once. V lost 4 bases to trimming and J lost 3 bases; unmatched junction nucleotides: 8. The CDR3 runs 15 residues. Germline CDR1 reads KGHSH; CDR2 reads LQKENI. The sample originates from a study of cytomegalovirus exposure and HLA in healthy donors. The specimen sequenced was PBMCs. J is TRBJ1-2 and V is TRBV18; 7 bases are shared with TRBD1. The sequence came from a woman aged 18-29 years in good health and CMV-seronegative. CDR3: CASSLRWTGDYGYTF. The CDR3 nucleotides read TGTGCCAGCTCACTGAGGTGGACAGGAGACTATGGCTACACCTTC.